This T cell receptor (beta chain) was identified in a study of T cell responses to AZD1222 COVID-19 vaccine. Study outcomes and limitations: Along spike, vaccine-associated CD4 TCRs were found throughout, with dominance at 160-218 and 743-854.

From germline, CDR1 is SGHNT and CDR2 YYREEE (reference sequence). The CDR3 sequence is 14 residues long. Unmatched junction bases numbered 5, after V lost 0 bases and J lost 7 bases. Remarks on this clone: Its specificity is unknown.

The data were produced by immunoSEQ multiplex PCR, yet TCRdb's version contains in-frame clones alone and is incomplete. The data show roughly 58,000 clones, with 85% seen just once and about 20% held by the top ten. This receptor was taken from an adult in good health. The V and J genes are TRBV5-4 and TRBJ2-7; 9 bases align to TRBD1. The sequencing here drew on peripheral blood, taken on day 0 of MenACWY control vaccination. CDR3: CASSLDRGLGEQYF. Here the CDR3 DNA reads TGTGCCAGCAGCTTGGACAGGGGGCTGGGGGAGCAGTACTTC.